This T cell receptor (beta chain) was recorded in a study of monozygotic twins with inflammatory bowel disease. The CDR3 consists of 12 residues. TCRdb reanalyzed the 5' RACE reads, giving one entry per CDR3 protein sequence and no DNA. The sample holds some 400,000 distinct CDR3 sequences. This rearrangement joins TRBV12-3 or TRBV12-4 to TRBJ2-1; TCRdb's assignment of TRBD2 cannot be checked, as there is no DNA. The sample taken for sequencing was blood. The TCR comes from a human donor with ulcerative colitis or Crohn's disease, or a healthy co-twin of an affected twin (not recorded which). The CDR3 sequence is CASSAPAGVEFF.